The 10 T cell receptor beta chains below were found in one sample sequenced in a study of blood T cells in healthy people across ages. A J-beta primer mix and a sample-barcoded 5' primer were used in a second PCR of about 7 to 12 cycles. TCRdb re-called the 5' RACE reads through MiXCR, storing one row per CDR3 protein. In the table there are 700,000 or so distinct CDR3 sequences, 20% to 25% of which are singletons. Source material: blood. The receptors were sampled from a man in his 70s in good health.

This clonotype was observed a handful of times. The rearrangement joins TRBV12-3 or TRBV12-4 to TRBJ1-2, with 7 bases identical to TRBD1. After removal of 5 bases from V and 1 base from J, the junction contained 10 bases not matched to a gene. The CDR3 totals 16 residues. The CDR3, as DNA: TGTGCCAGCAGTACCACCTACAGGGGCGATAACTATGGCTACACCTTC. Amino acid sequence: CASSTTYRGDNYGYTF.

V gene TRBV6-5 combines with J gene TRBJ2-1; 7 positions match TRBD1. The J call could be wrong; TRBJ2-7 is a better fit for the DNA end. CDR3 length: 12 amino acids. Germline V CDR1 and CDR2: MNHEY, SVGAGI. CDR3 coding DNA: TGTGCCAGCAGTCACAGGGGAAGGGAGCAGTACTTC. Encoded protein: CASSHRGREQYF.

This clonotype was recorded a few times. This chain's CDR3 is CSVETFTGETQYF. Written as DNA, the CDR3 is TGCAGCGTTGAGACATTCACGGGGGAGACCCAGTACTTC. V gene TRBV29-1 combines with J gene TRBJ2-5, with a possible D match to TRBD2 (5 bases). V dropped 3 bases and J dropped 5 bases, with 13 bases sitting between them. Germline loops: CDR1 SQVTM, CDR2 ANQGSEA. The CDR3 runs to 13 residues.

The rearrangement joins TRBV10-3 to TRBJ1-3; D may be TRBD1 (6 bases). The V gene's germline CDR1 is ENHRY and CDR2 SYGVKD. V lost 4 bases to trimming and J lost 0 bases, with 13 bases between them. This CDR3 contains 16 residues. The CDR3 loop reads CAISATQGFSGNTIYF. The CDR3 nucleotides are TGTGCCATCAGTGCCACCCAGGGGTTCTCTGGAAACACCATATATTTT.

The chain carries TRBV27 and TRBJ2-1; 10 nucleotides match TRBD2. Looked up from germline, CDR1 is MNHEY and CDR2 is SMNVEV (reference sequence). The CDR3 runs 16 residues. The ends lost 2 bases at V and 2 bases at J; junction bases unmatched: 3. The DNA of the CDR3 is TGTGCCAGCAGTTTAAGCCTAGCGGGGGCCTACAATGAGCAGTTCTTC. Translating it yields CASSLSLAGAYNEQFF.

CDR3 amino acids: CATAEWSDTGELFF. The CDR3 DNA follows: TGTGCCACCGCGGAGTGGTCGGACACCGGGGAGCTGTTTTTT. The chain is built from TRBV15 and TRBJ2-2, with no clear D. This CDR3 is 14 amino acids long. Trimming stripped 8 bases from V and 3 bases from J, with 13 bases between. CDR1 LNHNV and CDR2 YYDKDF come from the germline V gene (reference sequence).

The chain carries TRBV7-9 and TRBJ2-2, with D possibly matching TRBD1 (6 bases). V dropped 1 base and J dropped 6 bases, with 12 bases sitting between them. The CDR3 covers 15 residues. CDR1 is SEHNR, CDR2 FQNEAQ, per germline (reference sequence). In DNA, the CDR3 is TGTGCCAGCAGCTTAGTCGGCCAGGGGTCCGGGGAGCTGTTTTTT. It is translated as CASSLVGQGSGELFF.

The chain is built from TRBV21-1 and TRBJ2-3; the D segment call TRBD1 is taken from the table without a DNA check. TRBV21-1 is a listed pseudogene. This CDR3 comprises 18 residues. The DNA of the CDR3 is TGTGCCAGCAGCAAAGCTATACAGGGAGGATTGAGCACAGATACGCAGTATTTT. Protein sequence: CASSKAIQGGLSTDTQYF.

This clonotype appeared a few times. V and J are TRBV12-3 or TRBV12-4 and TRBJ1-3; tentatively, D is TRBD1 (5 bases). The CDR3 contains 16 residues. Between the trimmed V and J ends, which lost 5 bases and 2 bases, there was a span of 16 bases. The CDR3 DNA reads as TGTGCCAGCAGTCGCGGCAGGGAGCGAGCTGGAAACACCATATATTTT. Its translation is CASSRGRERAGNTIYF.

The chain has TRBV25-1 and TRBJ2-3; D remains ambiguous. Germline lookup yields CDR1 MGHDK and CDR2 SYGVNS. The CDR3 runs 13 residues. V dropped 3 bases and J dropped 6 bases, with 10 bases sitting between them. The CDR3 reads CASSDFGRDTQYF. The CDR3 DNA reads TGTGCCAGCAGTGACTTTGGGCGGGATACGCAGTATTTT.